These 17 T cell receptor beta chains came from one sample sequenced in a study of blood T cell repertoires in COVID-19. Data came from immunoSEQ multiplex PCR; TCRdb stores just in-frame clones and leaves some out. Of about 92,000 clones listed, around 75% were seen once; the top ten hold about 15%. The source material was peripheral blood. The receptor source for this set is a woman aged 80 or over with active or convalescent COVID-19.

J is TRBJ2-7 and V is TRBV9; TRBD1 might be the D (6 bases). V was clipped by 0 bases and J by 2 bases, with 9 bases between them. This CDR3 spans 14 amino acids. The V gene's germline CDR1 is SGDLS and CDR2 YYNGEE. The CDR3 region is CASSVGTVPYEQYF. In nucleotides, the CDR3 is TGTGCCAGCAGCGTAGGGACAGTTCCCTACGAGCAGTACTTC.

V usage is TRBV6-5 and J usage is TRBJ1-1; tentative D call: TRBD1 (5 bases). The CDR3 has 14 amino acids. V was clipped by 6 bases and J by 1 base, with 12 bases between them. The germline V gene encodes CDR1 MNHEY and CDR2 SVGAGI. The CDR3 sequence is CASRAGTANTEAFF. The CDR3 DNA reads TGTGCCAGCAGAGCGGGGACTGCGAACACTGAAGCTTTCTTT.

The V call is TRBV28, the J call TRBJ1-6; 9 bases are shared with TRBD1. The CDR3 runs 17 residues. After removal of 1 base from V and 5 bases from J, the junction contained 6 bases not matched to a gene. The germline V gene has CDR1 MDHEN and CDR2 SYDVKM. CDR3 nucleotides: TGTGCCAGCAGTTTATCACAGGGGGCGCGCGATAATTCACCCCTCCACTTT. Its translation: CASSLSQGARDNSPLHF.

The J gene is TRBJ2-6, the V gene TRBV3-1 (or the pseudogene TRBV3-2); D might be TRBD2 (5 bases). The germline V gene has CDR1 LGHDT and CDR2 YNNKEL (reference sequence). Trimming stripped 0 bases from V and 1 base from J, with 13 bases between. The CDR3 has 18 residues. CDR3 nucleotide sequence: TGTGCCAGCAGCCAAGATCGGAGGAGCCCGTCTGGGGCCAACGTCCTGACTTTC. It yields the protein CASSQDRRSPSGANVLTF.

This chain links TRBV5-1 with TRBJ1-2, with a tentative D call TRBD1 (6 bases). Germline V CDR1 and CDR2: SGHRS, YFSETQ. V lost 2 bases and J lost 8, with 13 bases in between. CDR3 length equals 13 residues. Here the CDR3 reads CASSFQDSRGYTF. In DNA, the CDR3 is TGCGCCAGCAGCTTCCAGGACAGTCGAGGCTACACCTTC.

This rearrangement joins TRBV19 to TRBJ1-1, with D possibly TRBD1 on 5 matching bases. The CDR3 has 13 residues. CDR1 LNHDA and CDR2 SQIVND come from the germline V gene (reference sequence). Deletions cut 3 bases from V and 4 bases from J, with 9 bases between. The DNA of the CDR3 is TGTGCCAGTAGTATTCCAGGGCTCACTGAAGCTTTCTTT. It is translated as CASSIPGLTEAFF.

The CDR3 nucleotides read TGTGCCAGCAGTAGACCCACCTTACTAGCGTCACCCTACGAGCAGTACTTC. It codes for CASSRPTLLASPYEQYF. This chain uses TRBV28 with TRBJ2-7; 7 nucleotides line up with TRBD2. Per germline, CDR1 MDHEN and CDR2 SYDVKM. V trimming: 5 bases; J trimming: 2 bases; junction bases outside the gene matches: 15. CDR3 size: 17 residues. Drawing the rest from reference TRBV28 and TRBJ2-7, the complete variable domain is DVKVTQSSRYLVKRTGEKVFLECVQDMDHENMFWYRQDPGLGLRLIYFSYDVKMKEKGDIPEGYSVSREKKERFSLILESASTNQTSMYLCASSRPTLLASPYEQYFGPGTRLTVT.

J is TRBJ2-1 and V is TRBV27, with 7 bases fitting TRBD1. This CDR3 contains 15 residues. Germline CDR1 is MNHEY and CDR2 is SMNVEV (reference sequence). With V trimmed by 5 bases and J by 4 bases, 8 bases remained unmatched. The CDR3 reads CASSPRQGTYNEQFF. CDR3 DNA: TGTGCCAGCAGTCCGAGACAGGGAACTTACAATGAGCAGTTCTTC.

The J gene is TRBJ2-3, the V gene TRBV28; 7 bases are shared with TRBD1. Per germline, CDR1 MDHEN and CDR2 SYDVKM. V lost 5 bases to trimming and J lost 0 bases; unmatched junction nucleotides: 8. CDR3 length: 16 amino acids. The CDR3 DNA follows: TGTGCCAGCAGTGCCCCCGGGACAGCTAGCACAGATACGCAGTATTTT. This sequence encodes CASSAPGTASTDTQYF.

The gene calls are TRBV5-4 and TRBJ1-1; a weak D match, TRBD1 (5 bases). Germline assignment: CDR1 SGHNT and CDR2 YYREEE (reference sequence). CDR3 length: 14 amino acids. V was trimmed by 1 base and J by 1 base, leaving 8 bases between them. The CDR3 spells CASSLPGGNTEAFF. CDR3 DNA: TGTGCCAGCAGCTTGCCCGGGGGGAACACTGAAGCTTTCTTT.

V gene TRBV7-3 combines with J gene TRBJ2-6, with D perhaps TRBD1 (6 bases). V lost 1 base to trimming and J lost 3 bases, with 13 bases between them. CDR3 length: 17 amino acids. Germline V gene sequence: CDR1 SGHTA, CDR2 FQGTGA. Written as DNA, the CDR3 is TGTGCCAGCAGCTTAAGAGGGCCAGGGGATGGGGCCAACGTCCTGACTTTC. Its protein product is CASSLRGPGDGANVLTF. The entire variable domain, with the rest obtained from reference TRBV7-3 and TRBJ2-6, is as follows: GAGVSQTPSNKVTEKGKYVELRCDPISGHTALYWYRQSLGQGPEFLIYFQGTGAADDSGLPNDRFFAVRPEGSVSTLKIQRTERGDSAVYLCASSLRGPGDGANVLTFGAGSRLTVL.

A single count supports this clone. The chain couples TRBV30 to TRBJ1-2; 9 bases match TRBD1. Germline V lookup: CDR1 GTSNPN, CDR2 SVGIG (reference sequence). The CDR3 is 17 amino acids. Trimming removed 0 bases from V and 4 bases from J; junction bases left unmatched: 12. The CDR3 nucleotides read TGTGCCTGGAGTGTTTTTGAGGGAACAGGGGGCCGCTATGGCTACACCTTC. Amino acid sequence: CAWSVFEGTGGRYGYTF.

This clone has only a few counts. This sequence joins TRBV18 and TRBJ1-1, with a possible D match to TRBD1 (5 bases). CDR1 KGHSH and CDR2 LQKENI come from the germline V gene. The CDR3 length is 14 residues. V was clipped by 2 bases and J by 1 base, with 8 bases between them. CDR3: CASSPGHTNTEAFF. CDR3 nucleotide sequence: TGTGCCAGCTCACCAGGACACACGAACACTGAAGCTTTCTTT.

The sample holds one count of this clone. The CDR3 sequence is CASSSVAGAQDTQYF. CDR3 nucleotides: TGTGCCAGCAGCTCCGTGGCGGGAGCTCAAGATACGCAGTATTTT. The V call is TRBV7-9, the J call TRBJ2-3; TRBD2 aligns across 7 bases. With V trimmed by 4 bases and J by 5 bases, 9 bases remained unmatched. CDR1 is SEHNR, CDR2 FQNEAQ, per germline (reference sequence). The CDR3 length is 15 residues.

This sequence joins TRBV28 and TRBJ1-1; TRBD1 aligns across 8 bases. Germline-derived CDR1 and CDR2 are MDHEN and SYDVKM. CDR3 length equals 15 residues. The V segment lost 5 bases and the J segment 5 bases; nucleotides outside the gene matches: 10. CDR3 DNA sequence: TGTGCCAGCAGTCGAACGACAGGGGCAGGGACTGAAGCTTTCTTT. It translates to CASSRTTGAGTEAFF.

The chain joins TRBV19 to TRBJ2-3; 10 nucleotides agree with TRBD2. Germline V lookup: CDR1 LNHDA, CDR2 SQIVND (reference sequence). The CDR3 consists of 15 residues. Trimming took 4 bases from V and 2 from J; bases not matched to a gene: 3. In DNA form, the CDR3 reads TGTGCCAGTAGTACTAGCGGGAGCTACACAGATACGCAGTATTTT. Protein product: CASSTSGSYTDTQYF.

The chain employs TRBV18 and TRBJ2-7; possibly TRBD2 for D (6 bases). The germline gives CDR1 KGHSH, CDR2 LQKENI. This CDR3 spans 15 amino acids. V gave up 3 bases and J gave up 4 bases, with 16 bases separating them. CDR3 nucleotides: TGTGCCAGCTCACCGGGTAATACGGGAGTGTACGAGCAGTACTTC. It encodes CASSPGNTGVYEQYF.